This T cell receptor beta chain was sequenced in a study of T-cell reconstitution after alpha-beta-depleted transplantation in children. Regarding the study as a whole: Several hundred graft clones that had expanded were reportedly the source of alpha-beta T cells about two months after transplant. Newly made T cells mostly supplied T-cell counts and diversity one year after transplant. Surviving thymic progenitors and recipient T cells were the source of high TCRbeta diversity at day 60 in some patients.

Trimming cost V 6 bases and J 3 bases; bases outside gene matches: 3. CDR1 and CDR2 (germline): LNHDA, SQIVND (reference sequence). This CDR3 is 13 amino acids long. Researchers prepared the TCRbeta library using unique molecular identifiers, the study reports. TCRdb called the PCR reads again in MiXCR, with one record for every CDR3 protein. The table lists approximately 520,000 distinct CDR3 sequences, around 10% of them singletons. Worth noting for this clonotype: Its antigen remains unidentified.

This chain joins TRBV19 and TRBJ2-7; TRBD1 matches at 9 bases. This TCR came from a female patient between 2 and 15 years old who had a stem cell transplant for aplastic anemia, so the T cells may come from the graft donor. Sample: PBMCs, mostly from graft donor cells, taken 180 days after TCRalphabeta/CD19-depleted stem cell transplant. CDR3 DNA sequence: TGTGCCAGTAGATGGGGACAGGGCTACGAGCAGTACTTC. Amino acid sequence: CASRWGQGYEQYF.